The 20 T cell receptor beta chains in this list originate from one sample, sequenced in a study of cytomegalovirus exposure and HLA in healthy donors. With 60 Vbeta and 13 Jbeta primers, the PCR was carried out. The data were produced by immunoSEQ multiplex PCR, yet TCRdb's version contains in-frame clones alone and is incomplete. The sample yields tens of thousands of clones, around 78% seen once. The specimen sequenced was PBMCs. These receptors were collected from a female donor in good health and CMV-seronegative.

V is TRBV6-4 and J is TRBJ2-7; 11 nucleotides agree with TRBD2. This CDR3 has 13 amino acids. The germline CDR1 and CDR2 sequences are MRHNA and SNTAGT. The V gene end was trimmed by 6 bases and the J gene end by 5 bases; junction bases not matched to a gene: 3. The CDR3 DNA follows: TGTGCCAGCAGCCTTAGCGGGGGGGACGAGCAGTACTTC. It specifies CASSLSGGDEQYF.

In its sample, this clone was seen once. The chain recombines TRBV7-8 with TRBJ2-1; maybe TRBD2 (5 bases). The V gene's germline CDR1 is SGHVS and CDR2 FQNEAQ. The CDR3 is 14 amino acids. Trimming shortened V by 1 base and J by 5 bases, and 9 bases separated the two germline ends. CDR3 loop: CASSLVQTNNEQFF. CDR3 bases: TGTGCCAGCAGCTTAGTCCAGACTAACAATGAGCAGTTCTTC.

With respect to this clone: Germline and junction disagree at one end, which may indicate a read error. This chain connects TRBV9 to TRBJ1-1; no clear D gene. This CDR3 spans 11 amino acids. The germline V gene encodes CDR1 SGDLS and CDR2 YYNGEE. This CDR3 is CASSVVTEAFF. Here the CDR3 DNA reads TGTGCCAGCAGCGTAGTCACTGAAGCTTTCTTC.

This chain uses TRBV30 with TRBJ2-2; tentative D call: TRBD1 (6 bases). The CDR3 has 15 amino acids. Germline values: CDR1 GTSNPN, CDR2 SVGIG (reference sequence). Deletions cut 3 bases from V and 4 bases from J, with 15 bases between. The CDR3 reads CAWRETGRITGELFF. CDR3 nucleotides: TGTGCCTGGAGGGAGACAGGACGGATCACCGGGGAGCTGTTTTTT.

The chain combines TRBV14 with TRBJ2-3; a possible D gene is TRBD2 (6 bases). The CDR3 length is 15 residues. The germline V gene encodes CDR1 SGHDN and CDR2 FVKESK. The ends were cut back, 7 bases at V and 3 bases at J, with 17 bases in the middle. The CDR3 loop reads CASNLPRGRTDTQYF. CDR3 coding DNA: TGTGCCAGCAACCTCCCCCGGGGGAGAACAGATACGCAGTATTTT. The full variable domain, in which reference TRBV14 and TRBJ2-3 provide the parts outside the CDR3, is EAGVTQFPSHSVIEKGQTVTLRCDPISGHDNLYWYRRVMGKEIKFLLHFVKESKQDESGMPNNRFLAERTGGTYSTLKVQPAELEDSGVYFCASNLPRGRTDTQYFGPGTRLTVL.

The rearrangement links TRBV7-6 to TRBJ2-1, with 14 bases fitting TRBD2. Per germline, CDR1 SGHVS and CDR2 FNYEAQ. The CDR3 has 20 residues. The V segment lost 2 bases and the J segment 4 bases; nucleotides outside the gene matches: 13. The CDR3 region has the DNA TGTGCCAGCAGCTTATTTCCCGGGACTAGCGGGGGAGAACAATACAATGAGCAGTTCTTC. Residues: CASSLFPGTSGGEQYNEQFF.

V and J are TRBV7-9 and TRBJ1-2, with 7 bases identical to TRBD1. The V segment lost 5 bases and the J segment 5 bases; nucleotides outside the gene matches: 5. The CDR3 runs to 13 residues. The germline gives CDR1 SEHNR, CDR2 FQNEAQ (reference sequence). DNA of the CDR3: TGTGCCAGCAGCGCCCAGACAGGGTATGGCTACACCTTC. Amino acids: CASSAQTGYGYTF.

The chain has TRBV6-5 and TRBJ2-7, with D unclear. Trimming pared 4 bases from V and 3 bases from J, leaving 4 bases between. There are 11 residues in the CDR3. Germline values: CDR1 MNHEY, CDR2 SVGAGI. CDR3 loop: CASSSIYEQYF. The DNA for the CDR3 is TGTGCCAGCAGTTCTATCTACGAGCAGTACTTC.

The J gene is TRBJ2-1, the V gene TRBV10-3, with TRBD2 matching 8 bases. The CDR3 is made up of 14 amino acids. The J segment lost 9 bases and the V segment lost 6 bases, leaving 10 bases of the junction unmatched. Germline values: CDR1 ENHRY, CDR2 SYGVKD. CDR3 residues: CAIRGPGGLSEQFF. CDR3 sequence (DNA): TGTGCCATCAGGGGTCCGGGGGGGCTCAGTGAGCAGTTCTTC.

The V gene is TRBV7-2, the J gene TRBJ1-1, with D maybe TRBD1 (6 bases). The CDR3 extends over 14 amino acids. V lost 1 base and J 4 bases, leaving 10 bases between the germline ends. CDR1 is SGHTA, CDR2 FQGNSA, per germline. DNA for the CDR3: TGTGCCAGCAGCTTAGGTACAGGGCGCACTGAAGCTTTCTTT. This sequence encodes CASSLGTGRTEAFF.

The chain recombines TRBV11-2 with TRBJ2-7, with 14 bases matching TRBD2. V lost 8 bases and J lost 3; bases outside the gene matches: 6. The CDR3 runs to 15 residues. From germline, CDR1 is SGHAT and CDR2 FQNNGV. In DNA, the CDR3 is TGTGCCAGCGGACGACTAGCGGGGGGGAACTACGAGCAGTACTTC. It specifies CASGRLAGGNYEQYF.

The chain uses TRBV6-6 and TRBJ1-2; the D is unclear. CDR1 is MNHNY, CDR2 SVGAGI, per germline (reference sequence). This CDR3 contains 11 residues. Between the trimmed V and J ends, which lost 10 bases and 8 bases, there was a span of 14 bases. CDR3 sequence reads: CATRLEEGYTF. The CDR3 coding sequence is TGTGCCACCCGCCTCGAGGAGGGCTACACCTTC.

The rearrangement links TRBV9 to TRBJ2-6; possible D gene TRBD2, 6 bases. Germline V gene sequence: CDR1 SGDLS, CDR2 YYNGEE. This CDR3 has 18 residues. Trimming left V 2 bases short and J 0 bases short, with 15 bases between. The CDR3 region is CASSVSVLGGSGANVLTF. In DNA form, the CDR3 reads TGTGCCAGCAGCGTTAGCGTTCTGGGGGGCTCTGGGGCCAACGTCCTGACTTTC.

This clone has a handful of counts. J is TRBJ2-3 and V is TRBV9; 7 bases are shared with TRBD2. CDR1 is SGDLS and CDR2 is YYNGEE in the germline V gene. CDR3 length equals 15 residues. Trimming removed 0 bases from V and 5 bases from J; junction bases left unmatched: 6. CDR3 in amino acids: CASSVGLGGGDTQYF. The CDR3, as DNA: TGTGCCAGCAGCGTAGGGTTGGGGGGGGGAGATACGCAGTATTTT.

V usage is TRBV7-2 and J usage is TRBJ1-1, with unresolved D. The V end lost 1 base, the J end lost 1 base, and 10 bases lay between the germline ends. The CDR3 spans 15 residues. Germline values: CDR1 SGHTA, CDR2 FQGNSA. CDR3 nucleotides: TGTGCCAGCAGCTTAGTTTGGGCCCCGAACACTGAAGCTTTCTTT. Its protein is CASSLVWAPNTEAFF.

This chain uses TRBV6-4 with TRBJ1-5; no definite D call. CDR1 MRHNA and CDR2 SNTAGT come from the germline V gene. V was cut by 10 bases and J by 4 bases, with 8 bases left in between. This CDR3 has 11 residues. The CDR3 region is CATSLNQPQHF. CDR3 sequence (DNA): TGTGCCACCTCTCTAAATCAGCCCCAGCATTTT.

Details on this clone: At one end the junction does not follow the germline gene, possibly because of a read error. The same CDR3 arises from other DNA sequences in this sample as well. The CDR3 spells CASSLDHNYEQYF. DNA for the CDR3: TGTGCTAGCAGCTTAGATCACAACTACGAGCAGTACTTC. The V and J genes are TRBV7-7 and TRBJ2-7; no firm D call. This CDR3 is 13 amino acids long. Germline-derived CDR1 and CDR2 are SSHAT and FNYEAQ (reference sequence).

The rearrangement links TRBV7-9 to TRBJ2-1, with TRBD2 identical over 7 bases. CDR3 length: 15 amino acids. The trim removed 4 bases at V and 9 bases at J, leaving 12 bases unmatched. CDR1 SEHNR and CDR2 FQNEAQ come from the germline V gene (reference sequence). This CDR3 reads CASSSRGGWVGEQFF. CDR3 nucleotide sequence: TGTGCCAGCAGCTCCCGGGGAGGGTGGGTTGGTGAGCAGTTCTTC.

The chain employs TRBV18 and TRBJ1-1; D ambiguous. CDR3 size: 13 residues. The ends were cut back, 6 bases at V and 1 base at J, with 9 bases in the middle. The germline gives CDR1 KGHSH, CDR2 LQKENI. The CDR3 coding sequence is TGTGCCAGCTCCCAGAACAAGAACACTGAAGCTTTCTTT. It translates to CASSQNKNTEAFF.

The chain is built from TRBV4-1 and TRBJ1-4; no clear D gene. CDR1 is MGHRA, CDR2 YSYEKL, per germline. This CDR3 is built from 15 residues. Deletions cut 2 bases from V and 1 base from J, with 8 bases between. CDR3 nucleotide sequence: TGCGCCAGCAGCCAACTACACAGAACTAATGAAAAACTGTTTTTT. This sequence encodes CASSQLHRTNEKLFF.